Each of the 3 T cell receptor beta chains below was sequenced from the same sample in a study of identical twins. TCRdb analysed the 5' RACE reads with MiXCR anew, one entry per CDR3 protein. The sample consists of around 670,000 distinct CDR3 sequences, around 6.1% of them appearing once. Sequencing was performed on naive T cells sorted from blood. The receptors were gathered from a man between 18 and 35 years old in good health.

This clonotype was observed at least ten times. The chain employs TRBV5-1 and TRBJ2-2, with D possibly matching TRBD1 (6 bases). Trimming removed 3 bases from V and 0 bases from J, with 12 bases in between. Germline V gene data show CDR1 as SGHRS and CDR2 as YFSETQ. The CDR3 length is 16 residues. The CDR3 region is CASSSGHRANTGELFF. CDR3 bases: TGCGCCAGCAGCTCGGGACACAGGGCGAACACCGGGGAGCTGTTTTTT. Supplemented by reference TRBV5-1 and TRBJ2-2, the full variable domain reads KAGVTQTPRYLIKTRGQQVTLSCSPISGHRSVSWYQQTPGQGLQFLFEYFSETQRNKGNFPGRFSGRQFSNSRSEMNVSTLELGDSALYLCASSSGHRANTGELFFGEGSRLTVL.

The table lists this clonotype with a few counts. The V gene is TRBV12-3 or TRBV12-4, the J gene TRBJ1-6, with D hard to call. CDR3 size: 14 residues. Trimming pared 2 bases from V and 13 bases from J, leaving 15 bases between. In DNA form, the CDR3 reads TGTGCCAGCAGTTTACTCGACTCAGAGGGTCCCCTCCACTTT. Translating it yields CASSLLDSEGPLHF.

There are a few counts of this clonotype. The chain links TRBV4-1 to TRBJ2-6; D uncertain. From germline, CDR1 is MGHRA and CDR2 YSYEKL. Deletions cut 0 bases from V and 0 bases from J, with 6 bases between. The CDR3 totals 16 residues. The CDR3 region is CASSQDPPSGANVLTF. DNA of the CDR3: TGCGCCAGCAGCCAAGACCCCCCCTCTGGGGCCAACGTCCTGACTTTC.